The 12 T cell receptor beta chains below were found in one sample sequenced in a study of T-cell reconstitution after alpha-beta-depleted transplantation in children. Library preparation (for TCRbeta) was performed with unique molecular identifiers. A single record per CDR3 protein comes from TCRdb applying MiXCR to the PCR reads. The sample lists hundreds of thousands of distinct CDR3 sequences, roughly 17% seen once, with 0.9% to 1.2% in the top ten. This material consisted of PBMCs from the stem cell graft donor, taken from the stem cell graft. The origin of the receptors is a human donor who donated a stem cell graft to a child with acute myeloid leukemia.

In its sample, this clonotype was seen a few times. V usage is TRBV4-3 and J usage is TRBJ2-7, with D tentatively TRBD2 (6 bases). Germline-derived CDR1 and CDR2 are LGHNA and YSLEER. The V end was cut by 0 bases, the J end by 7 bases, with 13 bases between. The CDR3 loop spans 14 amino acids. CDR3 DNA: TGCGCCAGCAGCCAAGACTCCGGAGGAGGGGAGCAGTACTTC. Amino acids: CASSQDSGGGEQYF.

This clonotype was seen ten or more times. The chain has TRBV29-1 and TRBJ2-3; the match to TRBD1 covers 7 bases. Germline V gene lookup returns CDR1 SQVTM and CDR2 ANQGSEA. This CDR3 region has 14 residues. The V gene end was trimmed by 4 bases and the J gene end by 6 bases; junction bases not matched to a gene: 10. CDR3 bases: TGCAGCGTTGGAGGACTCGGGACAGCCGATACGCAGTATTTT. It translates to CSVGGLGTADTQYF.

The V call is TRBV25-1, the J call TRBJ1-1; TRBD1 aligns across 9 bases. Germline CDR1 and CDR2: MGHDK and SYGVNS. V gave up 3 bases and J gave up 4 bases; unmatched junction bases: 9. The CDR3 has 16 residues. In DNA form, the CDR3 reads TGTGCCAGCAGTGACCCGCTACAGGGGGCGGGCACTGAAGCTTTCTTT. Protein product: CASSDPLQGAGTEAFF. Supplemented by reference TRBV25-1 and TRBJ1-1, the full variable domain reads EADIYQTPRYLVIGTGKKITLECSQTMGHDKMYWYQQDPGMELHLIHYSYGVNSTEKGDLSSESTVSRIRTEHFPLTLESARPSHTSQYLCASSDPLQGAGTEAFFGQGTRLTVV.

The chain recombines TRBV19 with TRBJ2-1; the match to TRBD1 covers 11 bases. Germline CDR1 and CDR2: LNHDA and SQIVND (reference sequence). This CDR3 spans 12 amino acids. The trim removed 9 bases at V and 9 bases at J, leaving 4 bases unmatched. The DNA of the CDR3 is TGTGCCAGCGGACAGGGGGCAAGTGAGCAGTTCTTC. The encoded protein is CASGQGASEQFF. The whole variable domain, remainder taken from reference TRBV19 and TRBJ2-1, is DGGITQSPKYLFRKEGQNVTLSCEQNLNHDAMYWYRQDPGQGLRLIYYSQIVNDFQKGDIAEGYSVSREKKESFPLTVTSAQKNPTAFYLCASGQGASEQFFGPGTRLTVL.

This clonotype was seen a handful of times. This chain connects TRBV20-1 to TRBJ1-4; D remains unclear. Per the germline V gene, CDR1 is DFQATT and CDR2 is SNEGSKA (reference sequence). The CDR3 contains 15 residues. Trimming left V 5 bases short and J 8 bases short, with 21 bases between. The CDR3 loop is CSAASGRLVWEKLFF. CDR3 sequence (DNA): TGCAGTGCTGCCTCCGGGCGTCTCGTGTGGGAAAAACTGTTTTTT.

This clonotype was seen ten or more times. The chain links TRBV9 to TRBJ2-7, with D possibly TRBD2 on 5 matching bases. The germline gives CDR1 SGDLS, CDR2 YYNGEE. Between the trimmed V and J ends, which lost 1 base and 3 bases, there was a span of 14 bases. The CDR3 spans 15 residues. Here the CDR3 reads CASSVSPSGSYEQYF. CDR3 coding DNA: TGTGCCAGCAGCGTAAGCCCCTCGGGGAGCTACGAGCAGTACTTC.

The table lists this clonotype with many counts. The chain combines TRBV10-3 with TRBJ1-2, with D uncertain. This CDR3 spans 13 amino acids. Trimming cost V 5 bases and J 3 bases, with 10 bases left between them. Germline loops: CDR1 ENHRY, CDR2 SYGVKD. DNA of the CDR3: TGTGCCATCAGTACGGACGGGGACTATGGCTACACCTTC. Amino acid sequence: CAISTDGDYGYTF.

This clonotype was counted many times. The J gene is TRBJ1-6, the V gene TRBV27; D might be TRBD1 (5 bases). The CDR3 totals 12 residues. The germline V and J ends were trimmed by 8 bases and 9 bases, with 11 bases remaining between them. Germline V gene data show CDR1 as MNHEY and CDR2 as SMNVEV (reference sequence). The DNA of the CDR3 is TGTGCCAGCGCGGACGGGGGTTCACCCCTCCACTTT. It translates to CASADGGSPLHF.

In this sample, this clonotype turned up a few times. J is TRBJ2-7 and V is TRBV7-2, with 8 bases identical to TRBD2. J gave up 6 bases and V 7 bases, and 14 bases lay outside the gene matches. The CDR3 has 15 residues. Germline V gene data show CDR1 as SGHTA and CDR2 as FQGNSA. The CDR3 sequence: CASNPDGSGGREQYF. DNA of the CDR3: TGTGCCAGCAACCCGGATGGAAGCGGGGGACGCGAGCAGTACTTC.

The table lists this clonotype with a few counts. The chain recombines TRBV27 with TRBJ1-5, with 8 bases matching TRBD1. J was trimmed by 6 bases and V by 4 bases; bases with no gene match: 2. The length of the CDR3 is 13 residues. The germline gives CDR1 MNHEY, CDR2 SMNVEV (reference sequence). CDR3 loop: CASSYRGSQPQHF. The CDR3 DNA reads TGTGCCAGCAGTTACAGGGGGTCTCAGCCCCAGCATTTT.

This clonotype has more than one count but fewer than ten. The chain employs TRBV6-2 or TRBV6-3 and TRBJ1-5; 8 bases agree with TRBD1. The germline CDR1 and CDR2 sequences are MNHEY and SVGEGT. V was pared by 0 bases and J by 6 bases, with 4 bases of the junction left unmatched. The CDR3 length is 15 residues. The DNA of the CDR3 is TGTGCCAGCAGTTACTCAGGAACAGGGGGTCAGCCCCAGCATTTT. This encodes CASSYSGTGGQPQHF.

This clonotype was detected only a few times. The chain uses TRBV2 and TRBJ1-3, with D hard to call. The CDR3 consists of 14 residues. The ends were cut back, 7 bases at V and 8 bases at J, with 18 bases in the middle. Germline V gene data show CDR1 as SNHLY and CDR2 as FYNNEI. The CDR3 nucleotides read TGTGCCAGCACCGGAAGGGCCCGAAGCGACACCATATATTTT. As protein: CASTGRARSDTIYF.